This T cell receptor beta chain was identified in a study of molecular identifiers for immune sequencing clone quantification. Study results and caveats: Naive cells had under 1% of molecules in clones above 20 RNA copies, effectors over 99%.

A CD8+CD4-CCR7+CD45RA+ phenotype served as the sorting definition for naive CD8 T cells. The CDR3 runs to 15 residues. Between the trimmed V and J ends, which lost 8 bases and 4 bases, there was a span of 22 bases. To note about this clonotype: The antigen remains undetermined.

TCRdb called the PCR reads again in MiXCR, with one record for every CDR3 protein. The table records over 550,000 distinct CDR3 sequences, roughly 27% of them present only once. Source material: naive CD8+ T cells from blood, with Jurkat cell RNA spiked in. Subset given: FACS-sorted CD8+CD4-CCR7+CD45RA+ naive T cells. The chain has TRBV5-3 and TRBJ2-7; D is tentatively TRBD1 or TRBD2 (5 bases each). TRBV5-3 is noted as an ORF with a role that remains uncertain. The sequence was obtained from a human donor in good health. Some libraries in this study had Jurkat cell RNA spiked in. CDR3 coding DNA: TGTGCCAGCAGCCGAACCGGGACCATGAGATACGAGCAGTACTTC. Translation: CASSRTGTMRYEQYF.